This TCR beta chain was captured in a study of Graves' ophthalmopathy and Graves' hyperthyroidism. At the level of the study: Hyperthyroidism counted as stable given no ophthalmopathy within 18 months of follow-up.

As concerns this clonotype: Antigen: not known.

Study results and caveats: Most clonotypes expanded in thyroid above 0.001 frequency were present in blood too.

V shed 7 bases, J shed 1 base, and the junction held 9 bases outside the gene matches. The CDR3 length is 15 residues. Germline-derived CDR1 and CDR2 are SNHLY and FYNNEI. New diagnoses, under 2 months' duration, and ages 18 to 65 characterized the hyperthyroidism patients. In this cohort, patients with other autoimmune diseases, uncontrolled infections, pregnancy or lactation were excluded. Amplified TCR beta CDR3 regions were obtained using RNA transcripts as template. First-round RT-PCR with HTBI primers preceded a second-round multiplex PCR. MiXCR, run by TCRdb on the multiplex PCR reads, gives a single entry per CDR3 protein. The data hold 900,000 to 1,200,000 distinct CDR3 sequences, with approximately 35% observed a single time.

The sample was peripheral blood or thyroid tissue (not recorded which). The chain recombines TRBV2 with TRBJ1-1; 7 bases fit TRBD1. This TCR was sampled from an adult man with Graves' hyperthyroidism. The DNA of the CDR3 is TGTGCCAGCAATGCGAGACAGGGAAGGAACACTGAAGCTTTCTTT. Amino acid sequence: CASNARQGRNTEAFF. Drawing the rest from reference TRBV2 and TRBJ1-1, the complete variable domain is EPEVTQTPSHQVTQMGQEVILRCVPISNHLYFYWYRQILGQKVEFLVSFYNNEISEKSEIFDDQFSVERPDGSNFTLKIRSTKLEDSAMYFCASNARQGRNTEAFFGQGTRLTVV.